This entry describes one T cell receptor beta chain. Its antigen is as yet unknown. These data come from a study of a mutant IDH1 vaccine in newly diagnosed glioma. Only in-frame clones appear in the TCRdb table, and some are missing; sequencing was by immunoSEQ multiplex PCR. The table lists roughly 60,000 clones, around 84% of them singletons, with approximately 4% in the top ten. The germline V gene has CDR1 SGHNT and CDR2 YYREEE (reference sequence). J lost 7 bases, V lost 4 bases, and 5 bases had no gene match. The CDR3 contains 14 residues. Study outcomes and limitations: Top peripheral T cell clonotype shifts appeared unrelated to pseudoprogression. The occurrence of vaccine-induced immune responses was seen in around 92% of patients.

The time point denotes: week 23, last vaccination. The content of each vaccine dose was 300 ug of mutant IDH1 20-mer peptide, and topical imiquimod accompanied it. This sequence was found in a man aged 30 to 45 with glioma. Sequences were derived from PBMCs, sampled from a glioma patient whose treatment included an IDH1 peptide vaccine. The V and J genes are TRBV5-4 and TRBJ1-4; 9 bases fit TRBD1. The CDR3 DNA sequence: TGTGCCAGCAGCAAGACAGGGGGTGGTGAAAAACTGTTTTTT. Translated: CASSKTGGGEKLFF.